This is a list of T cell receptor beta chains from one sample in a study of beta chain features in type 1 diabetes. Sequenced by immunoSEQ multiplex PCR; TCRdb stores in-frame clones only, minus some. The data show hundreds of thousands of clones, around 8.5% seen once. The sequenced sample consisted of central memory CD4+ T cells from blood. The receptors were gathered from a man aged 25-45 years with type 1 diabetes. The CDR3 runs from the conserved cysteine through the conserved F or W. The D gene is left open where the match is weak. Clone size is given for some rows only: seen once, a few or many times, or a class if the clone is expanded.

CDR3,DNA,D,V,J,size
CASSTPGQGTETQYF,TGTGCCAGCAGCACCCCGGGACAGGGGACGGAGACCCAGTACTTC,TRBD1,TRBV6-6,TRBJ2-5,few
CASSMDRGETQYF,TGTGCCAGTAGTATGGACAGGGGGGAGACCCAGTACTTC,TRBD1,TRBV19,TRBJ2-5,NA
CASTQSGANVLTF,TGTGCCAGCACACAGTCTGGGGCCAACGTCCTGACTTTC,NA,TRBV2,TRBJ2-6,many
CASSESPGLGATDTQYF,TGCGCCAGCAGTGAGTCCCCGGGACTAGGAGCCACAGATACGCAGTATTTT,TRBD2,TRBV10-1,TRBJ2-3,NA
CASSPTIPGGSGAEAFF,TGTGCCAGCTCCCCAACGATCCCAGGGGGCTCGGGGGCTGAAGCTTTCTTT,TRBD1,TRBV18,TRBJ1-1,few
CASSENGSNEQFF,TGTGCCAGCAGTGAAAATGGAAGTAATGAGCAGTTCTTC,NA,TRBV2,TRBJ2-1,NA
CASSSSTGSSYNEQFF,TGTGCCAGCAGCTCCTCGACAGGTTCCTCCTACAATGAGCAGTTCTTC,NA,TRBV11-2,TRBJ2-1,NA
CASSFSQGDEKLFF,TGTGCCAGCAGTTTTTCCCAGGGCGATGAAAAACTGTTTTTT,NA,TRBV27,TRBJ1-4,many
CASSLTTGGGFF,TGTGCCAGCAGCCTTACGACAGGGGGAGGGTTCTTC,TRBD1,TRBV7-9,TRBJ2-1,NA
CASSDSRLPRREYF,TGTGCCAGCAGCGATAGTCGGCTGCCGCGCCGGGAGTATTTT,NA,TRBV7-2,TRBJ2-3,many
CSVEPSGGDTIYF,TGCAGCGTTGAACCCTCAGGGGGGGACACCATATATTTT,TRBD1,TRBV29-1,TRBJ1-3,few
CSVEKDRGTEAFF,TGCAGCGTTGAAAAGGACAGGGGAACTGAAGCTTTCTTT,TRBD1,TRBV29-1,TRBJ1-1,NA
CASSQDPEGTEAFF,TGCGCCAGCAGCCAAGATCCAGAGGGAACTGAAGCTTTCTTT,NA,TRBV7-2,TRBJ1-1,NA
CASSEAGGTTNEKLFF,TGTGCCAGCAGTGAAGCCGGAGGGACAACTAATGAAAAACTGTTTTTT,NA,TRBV6-1,TRBJ1-4,few
CASKTGNTEAFF,TGTGCCAGTAAGACAGGAAACACTGAAGCTTTCTTT,NA,TRBV6-6,TRBJ1-1,few
CSARQDTEAFF,TGCAGTGCTAGACAGGACACTGAAGCTTTCTTT,NA,TRBV20-1,TRBJ1-1,many
CASRLAGPWEQYF,TGTGCCAGCCGACTAGCGGGGCCCTGGGAGCAGTACTTC,TRBD2,TRBV6-1,TRBJ2-7,NA